This entry features one T cell receptor (beta chain) sequence. Its antigen is still unknown. The data stem from a study of OX40 agonist ivuxolimab in advanced cancers. Study overall: Participants, roughly 80% male, averaged roughly 60 years of age, ranging from roughly 20 to 79. Study-wide points: On average, CD8+ T cells had more expanded clones than CD4+. By week 6 at 0.1 to 3.0 mg/kg, blood CD4+ and CD8+ T cells had expanded clonally.

The assay was immunoSEQ multiplex PCR, and TCRdb's table has in-frame clones only and misses some. The profile covers 73,000 or so clones, with approximately 83% appearing a single time and 0.65% to 0.9% taken by the ten largest. The sample here was CD4+ or CD8+ T cells sorted from blood, taken in a trial of the OX40 agonist ivuxolimab. This clonotype was sampled from an adult with an advanced solid tumor such as melanoma, head and neck, liver or kidney cancer.

CDR3 sequence (DNA): TGTGCCTGGGGCCCAGGGGGAAGCTCCTACGAGCAGTACTTC. Its protein is CAWGPGGSSYEQYF. The genes are TRBV30 and TRBJ2-7; 7 nucleotides line up with TRBD1. There are 14 residues in the CDR3. V trimming: 5 bases; J trimming: 0 bases; junction bases outside the gene matches: 7. Germline CDR1 and CDR2: GTSNPN and SVGIG (reference sequence).